What follows are 22 T cell receptor beta chains derived from one specimen sequenced in a study of Graves' ophthalmopathy and Graves' hyperthyroidism. RNA transcripts provided the template for amplifying TCR beta CDR3 regions. Investigators did first-round RT-PCR with HTBI primers, then second-round multiplex PCR. TCRdb reprocessed the multiplex PCR reads via MiXCR and lists one record per CDR3 protein. Of more than 1,000,000 distinct CDR3 sequences listed, about 35% are singletons. Specimen: peripheral blood or thyroid tissue (not recorded which). The receptors derive from an adult man with Graves' hyperthyroidism.

This clonotype came up many times. The chain is built from TRBV25-1 and TRBJ2-7; 12 positions match TRBD1. Germline loops: CDR1 MGHDK, CDR2 SYGVNS. This CDR3 spans 15 amino acids. The V segment lost 3 bases and the J segment 5 bases; nucleotides outside the gene matches: 5. The CDR3 DNA is TGTGCCAGCAGTGACCGGGACAGGGGGCTTGACGAGCAGTACTTC. Translation: CASSDRDRGLDEQYF.

This clonotype was seen many times. V usage is TRBV19 and J usage is TRBJ1-5, with D tentatively TRBD1 (6 bases). The CDR3 runs 15 residues. Germline V gives CDR1 LNHDA, CDR2 SQIVND (reference sequence). V shed 6 bases and J shed 0 bases, with 12 bases lying between them. The CDR3 nucleotides read TGTGCCAGTAGGCCGGGACAATATAGCAATCAGCCCCAGCATTTT. Translating gives CASRPGQYSNQPQHF.

This clonotype was counted many times. The chain employs TRBV7-9 and TRBJ2-2; D is perhaps TRBD2 (7 bases). The CDR3 runs 16 residues. Deletions cut 4 bases from V and 3 bases from J, with 15 bases between. Germline V gives CDR1 SEHNR, CDR2 FQNEAQ (reference sequence). DNA of the CDR3: TGTGCCAGCAGCTACACCGCGGGGGCGGACACCGGGGAGCTGTTTTTT. Its protein is CASSYTAGADTGELFF. Supplemented by reference TRBV7-9 and TRBJ2-2, the full variable domain reads DTGVSQNPRHKITKRGQNVTFRCDPISEHNRLYWYRQTLGQGPEFLTYFQNEAQLEKSRLLSDRFSAERPKGSFSTLEIQRTEQGDSAMYLCASSYTAGADTGELFFGEGSRLTVL.

V gene TRBV4-1 combines with J gene TRBJ2-7, with D unresolved. The V end was cut by 1 base, the J end by 3 bases, with 13 bases between. Germline V gene data show CDR1 as MGHRA and CDR2 as YSYEKL. The CDR3 sequence is 15 residues long. The CDR3 DNA sequence: TGCGCCAGCAGCCAAGTTGGAGCAGTCATCTACGAGCAGTACTTC. Translating gives CASSQVGAVIYEQYF.

This clonotype was detected a few times. The CDR3 coding sequence is TGTGCCAGCAGGGACAGCTTTGGGTATGGCTACACCTTC. Translating it yields CASRDSFGYGYTF. This chain links TRBV12-3 or TRBV12-4 with TRBJ1-2; D is perhaps TRBD1 (6 bases). V was shortened by 6 bases and J by 5 bases, with 13 bases between the two germline ends. The CDR3 loop spans 13 amino acids.

The chain recombines TRBV29-1 with TRBJ1-2, with D perhaps TRBD1 (6 bases). The CDR3 consists of 12 residues. The ends were cut back, 4 bases at V and 4 bases at J, with 10 bases in the middle. Germline CDR1 reads SQVTM; CDR2 reads ANQGSEA. The CDR3: CSVGTERYGYTF. CDR3 nucleotide sequence: TGCAGCGTTGGGACAGAGCGCTATGGCTACACCTTC.

Of note for this clonotype: Since a much larger clone is just one base distant, this may be a read error. V is TRBV2 and J is TRBJ2-7; D is perhaps TRBD1 (5 bases). Germline CDR1 and CDR2: SNHLY and FYNNEI. The length of the CDR3 is 13 residues. The CDR3 DNA is TGTGCCAGCAGGCCGACAGAGACCTACGGGCAGTACTTC. It encodes CASRPTETYGQYF.

V usage is TRBV6-5 and J usage is TRBJ2-7, with TRBD1 matching 7 bases. CDR1 MNHEY and CDR2 SVGAGI come from the germline V gene. Unmatched junction bases numbered 11, after V lost 5 bases and J lost 4 bases. The CDR3 has 15 residues. The CDR3 DNA follows: TGTGCCAGCAGTGATTTCCAGGGGGAATGGTACGAGCAGTACTTC. It is translated as CASSDFQGEWYEQYF.

In its sample, this clonotype was seen many times. The V gene is TRBV9, the J gene TRBJ1-6; 8 bases are a match to TRBD1. Looked up from germline, CDR1 is SGDLS and CDR2 is YYNGEE. The V segment lost 3 bases and the J segment 13 bases; nucleotides outside the gene matches: 12. The CDR3 sequence is 15 residues long. CDR3 loop: CASSEQGQGKSPLHF. CDR3 bases: TGTGCCAGCAGCGAACAAGGACAGGGAAAATCTCCCCTCCACTTT. The full variable domain, completed using reference TRBV9 and TRBJ1-6, is DSGVTQTPKHLITATGQRVTLRCSPRSGDLSVYWYQQSLDQGLQFLIQYYNGEERAKGNILERFSAQQFPDLHSELNLSSLELGDSALYFCASSEQGQGKSPLHFGNGTRLTVT.

This clonotype was found many times. The DNA of the CDR3 is TGCGCCAGCAGCTGGGGGGACTCTCAAGAGACCCAGTACTTC. Residues: CASSWGDSQETQYF. The V call is TRBV5-1, the J call TRBJ2-5, with a tentative D call TRBD2 (6 bases). The CDR3 totals 14 residues. Germline V lookup: CDR1 SGHRS, CDR2 YFSETQ. V lost 3 bases to trimming and J lost 2 bases, with 11 bases between them.

On this clonotype itself: A much bigger clone sits one base away, suggesting this may be a read error. The gene calls are TRBV12-3 or TRBV12-4 and TRBJ1-4; no firm D call. This CDR3 region has 14 residues. The CDR3 region is CASTAEATNERLFF. Written as DNA, the CDR3 is TGTGCCAGCACGGCAGAGGCAACTAATGAAAGACTGTTTTTT.

This clonotype has a single count. V gene TRBV10-3 combines with J gene TRBJ2-7; 10 positions agree with TRBD1. There are 13 residues in the CDR3. Germline loops: CDR1 ENHRY, CDR2 SYGVKD. V lost 10 bases to trimming and J lost 6 bases; unmatched junction nucleotides: 9. This chain's CDR3 is CATSPGQGFEQYF. CDR3 bases: TGTGCCACCAGCCCGGGACAGGGGTTCGAGCAGTACTTC.

Concerning this clonotype itself: Being one base from a much bigger clone, this may be a read error. V gene TRBV12-3 or TRBV12-4 combines with J gene TRBJ2-6; D might be TRBD1 (5 bases). The CDR3 is 14 residues long. The CDR3 reads CASRRASGADVLTF. For the CDR3, the DNA is TGTGCCAGCAGACGCGCCTCTGGGGCCGACGTCCTGACTTTC.

In this sample, this clonotype turned up many times. This chain connects TRBV20-1 to TRBJ1-1; possible D gene TRBD1, 5 bases. In germline, CDR1 is DFQATT, CDR2 SNEGSKA (reference sequence). This CDR3 comprises 12 residues. V was clipped by 2 bases and J by 7 bases, with 11 bases between them. The CDR3 protein is CSARQGLIEAFF. In DNA form, the CDR3 reads TGCAGTGCTAGACAGGGCCTCATTGAAGCTTTCTTT.

Ten or more counts support this clonotype. The rearrangement joins TRBV29-1 to TRBJ1-3; unclear D gene. There are 13 residues in the CDR3. V was pared by 3 bases and J by 4 bases, with 10 bases between. Per germline, CDR1 SQVTM and CDR2 ANQGSEA. The DNA of the CDR3 is TGCAGCGTTGAGCCCCGTAGGGGAAACACCATATATTTT. Encoded protein: CSVEPRRGNTIYF.

In this sample, this clonotype turned up many times. This chain connects TRBV29-1 to TRBJ2-7, with 14 bases matching TRBD2. Losses at the gene ends were 4 bases for V and 2 bases for J; bases not matched to a gene: 4. CDR3 length: 15 amino acids. Germline V lookup: CDR1 SQVTM, CDR2 ANQGSEA. As DNA, the CDR3 is TGCAGCGTTGCGGTGGGACTAGCGGGAGCCTACGAGCAGTACTTC. It yields the protein CSVAVGLAGAYEQYF.

This sequence joins TRBV29-1 and TRBJ2-5; 11 bases match TRBD2. The CDR3 is made up of 17 amino acids. From germline, CDR1 is SQVTM and CDR2 ANQGSEA. Unmatched junction bases numbered 12, after V lost 6 bases and J lost 0 bases. The CDR3 bases are TGCAGCGTCGCAGGGGCTAGCGGGGGGCATTACCAAGAGACCCAGTACTTC. This sequence encodes CSVAGASGGHYQETQYF.

This clonotype was observed at least ten times. V is TRBV10-1 and J is TRBJ1-1, with 7 nucleotides matching TRBD1. This CDR3 region has 14 residues. V shed 10 bases, J shed 1 base, and the junction held 9 bases outside the gene matches. Germline V gives CDR1 WNHNN, CDR2 SYGVQD (reference sequence). CDR3 residues: CATSPGTENTEAFF. The CDR3 DNA follows: TGCGCCACCTCTCCCGGGACAGAGAACACTGAAGCTTTCTTT.

Worth noting for this clonotype: This may stem from a read error, because a much larger clone lies one nucleotide away. V gene TRBV7-2 combines with J gene TRBJ1-1; possible D gene TRBD1, 6 bases. Per the germline V gene, CDR1 is SGHTA and CDR2 is FQGNSA. This CDR3 is 17 amino acids long. This CDR3 is CASSFLRGLGVGTEASF. The DNA for the CDR3 is TGTGCCAGCAGCTTCCTCAGGGGATTGGGGGTTGGCACTGAAGCTTCCTTT.

The chain carries TRBV4-3 and TRBJ1-6, with D tentatively TRBD1 (6 bases). The CDR3 contains 19 residues. Trimming removed 0 bases from V and 10 bases from J, with 25 bases in between. The germline gives CDR1 LGHNA, CDR2 YSLEER. The CDR3 region is CASSQDRSRRVQGGSPLHF. CDR3 coding DNA: TGCGCCAGCAGCCAAGATCGTTCTCGTCGGGTACAGGGTGGCTCACCCCTCCACTTT.

CDR3 DNA: TGCAGCGTTGAAGACGGCCGGAAAGGGGGCCTGGATCAGCCCCAGCATTTT. Protein product: CSVEDGRKGGLDQPQHF. The chain couples TRBV29-1 to TRBJ1-5; 7 positions agree with TRBD1. V lost 0 bases to trimming and J lost 5 bases; unmatched junction nucleotides: 13. This CDR3 has 17 residues. The V gene's germline CDR1 is SQVTM and CDR2 ANQGSEA.

J is TRBJ1-1 and V is TRBV7-2; no clear D. Trimming cost V 1 base and J 9 bases, with 6 bases left between them. The germline V gene encodes CDR1 SGHTA and CDR2 FQGNSA. The CDR3 runs to 11 residues. The CDR3 here is CASSLDSKAFF. The CDR3 region has the DNA TGTGCCAGCAGCTTAGACTCCAAAGCTTTCTTT.